The 19 T cell receptor beta chains below come from one sample, sequenced in a study of a mutant IDH1 vaccine in newly diagnosed glioma. The antigens of these receptors remain unknown. The repertoire was sequenced with immunoSEQ multiplex PCR; TCRdb's copy has only in-frame clones and lacks some. The sample consists of 60,000 to 85,000 clones, around 83% of them appearing once. Time point in this sample: week 23, last vaccination. All doses held 300 ug of mutant IDH1 20-mer peptide, with topical imiquimod. The sequenced sample was PBMCs, obtained from a glioma patient whose treatment included an IDH1 peptide vaccine. The receptors were gathered from a woman aged 45 to 65 with glioma.

V and J are TRBV5-1 and TRBJ2-3, with 8 bases aligning to TRBD1. Germline CDR1 reads SGHRS; CDR2 reads YFSETQ. The CDR3 has 15 amino acids. Trimming at V came to 4 bases and at J to 2 bases, leaving 6 bases not matched to a gene. This CDR3 reads CASSGGQGPTDTQYF. The CDR3 DNA reads as TGCGCCAGCAGCGGAGGACAGGGACCCACAGATACGCAGTATTTT.

The chain links TRBV2 to TRBJ2-2; D remains ambiguous. CDR1 is SNHLY and CDR2 is FYNNEI in the germline V gene. The length of the CDR3 is 11 residues. Trimming removed 6 bases at V and 7 bases at J, with 6 bases between. As DNA, the CDR3 is TGTGCCAGCAGGCCCGACGGGGAGCTGTTTTTT. Its protein product is CASRPDGELFF.

CDR3 nucleotides: TGTGCCAGCAGTTACTCGTCCCCTCCTAGCGATGAGCAGTTCTTC. Its translation is CASSYSSPPSDEQFF. This sequence joins TRBV6-5 and TRBJ2-1, with D perhaps matching TRBD2 (6 bases). CDR3 length: 15 residues. V lost 0 bases, J lost 8 bases, and 14 bases lay in between. Per germline, CDR1 MNHEY and CDR2 SVGAGI.

This clone has only a few counts. V and J are TRBV7-2 and TRBJ1-5; maybe TRBD1 (5 bases). Germline loops: CDR1 SGHTA, CDR2 FQGNSA. V shed 1 base and J shed 7 bases, with 11 bases lying between them. This CDR3 contains 14 residues. The CDR3 region is CASSLGGAPQPQHF. In DNA, the CDR3 is TGTGCCAGCAGCTTAGGCGGGGCCCCACAGCCCCAGCATTTT.

The rearrangement links TRBV27 to TRBJ2-7; the match to TRBD2 covers 11 bases. The CDR3 spans 15 residues. The J segment lost 5 bases and the V segment lost 2 bases, leaving 5 bases of the junction unmatched. The germline V gene has CDR1 MNHEY and CDR2 SMNVEV (reference sequence). The CDR3 protein is CASSLTSGSAHEQYF. The CDR3 coding sequence is TGTGCCAGCAGTTTAACTAGCGGGAGCGCGCACGAGCAGTACTTC.

The chain joins TRBV7-3 to TRBJ2-7; D unclear. Trimming removed 2 bases from V and 4 bases from J, with 9 bases in between. Germline V CDR1 and CDR2: SGHTA, FQGTGA. The CDR3 totals 13 residues. CDR3 loop: CASSLAKGYEQYF. CDR3 in DNA: TGTGCCAGCAGCTTAGCTAAGGGATACGAGCAGTACTTC.

The CDR3 coding sequence is TGTGCCATCAGTGAGTCGAGCAGGGCTGAAGCTTTCTTT. Its translation: CAISESSRAEAFF. This chain joins TRBV10-3 and TRBJ1-1, with D tentatively TRBD1 (5 bases). This CDR3 is 13 amino acids long. Germline values: CDR1 ENHRY, CDR2 SYGVKD. With 0 bases removed from V and 6 bases from J, the gap between germline ends came to 8 bases.

The V gene is TRBV2, the J gene TRBJ2-1, with D unresolved. Germline V lookup: CDR1 SNHLY, CDR2 FYNNEI. Trimming removed 4 bases from V and 4 bases from J, with 8 bases in between. The CDR3 contains 13 residues. For the CDR3, the DNA is TGTGCCAGCAGTGGAGCTAATTACAATGAGCAGTTCTTC. Its protein is CASSGANYNEQFF.

As concerns this clone: The junction does not match germline at one end; this may be a read error. The chain couples TRBV19 to TRBJ1-2; a possible D gene is TRBD1 (5 bases). Per the germline V gene, CDR1 is LNHDA and CDR2 is SQIVND (reference sequence). The CDR3 loop spans 16 amino acids. The CDR3 bases are TGTGCCAGTAGTGTAGACCACCTCCGGGACGGCGATGGCTACACCTTC. Its protein product is CASSVDHLRDGDGYTF.

This rearrangement joins TRBV19 to TRBJ2-1; the match to TRBD2 covers 14 bases. This CDR3 comprises 19 residues. Germline CDR1 and CDR2: LNHDA and SQIVND (reference sequence). With V trimmed by 4 bases and J by 3 bases, 11 bases remained unmatched. CDR3 loop: CASSKGTSGSRSFYNEQFF. Here the CDR3 DNA reads TGTGCCAGTAGTAAGGGGACTAGCGGGAGTAGGAGCTTCTACAATGAGCAGTTCTTC.

The chain is built from TRBV7-3 and TRBJ2-3, with D unclear. Germline V gives CDR1 SGHTA, CDR2 FQGTGA. V was shortened by 4 bases and J by 0 bases, with 8 bases between the two germline ends. This CDR3 contains 14 residues. The CDR3 DNA follows: TGTGCCAGCAGCTCCCTATCAAGCACAGATACGCAGTATTTT. It is translated as CASSSLSSTDTQYF.

V usage is TRBV11-2 and J usage is TRBJ2-5; D possibly corresponds to TRBD2 (5 bases). Per the germline V gene, CDR1 is SGHAT and CDR2 is FQNNGV. The CDR3 length is 12 residues. V gave up 5 bases and J gave up 5 bases, with 9 bases separating them. CDR3 in amino acids: CASSPTGETQYF. CDR3 nucleotides: TGTGCCAGCAGCCCCACGGGGGAGACCCAGTACTTC.

V gene TRBV7-9 combines with J gene TRBJ1-5, with D tentatively TRBD1 (5 bases). Deletions cut 10 bases from V and 0 bases from J, with 13 bases between. The CDR3 is 14 residues long. The germline CDR1 and CDR2 sequences are SEHNR and FQNEAQ (reference sequence). The CDR3 loop reads CATDNTYSNQPQHF. The DNA for the CDR3 is TGTGCCACGGACAATACCTATAGCAATCAGCCCCAGCATTTT.

CDR3 amino acids: CSVEDLGRSQEKLFF. Here the CDR3 DNA reads TGCAGCGTTGAAGATCTGGGGCGTAGCCAAGAAAAACTGTTTTTT. The chain recombines TRBV29-1 with TRBJ1-4, with a possible D match to TRBD1 (5 bases). This CDR3 has 15 residues. CDR1 SQVTM and CDR2 ANQGSEA come from the germline V gene. V lost 0 bases and J 8 bases, leaving 16 bases between the germline ends.

The chain couples TRBV5-1 to TRBJ1-1, with 10 bases aligning to TRBD1. CDR3 length equals 14 residues. Germline trimming cut 4 bases from V and 2 bases from J; bases unmatched to any gene: 2. Germline V lookup: CDR1 SGHRS, CDR2 YFSETQ. CDR3 sequence reads: CASSRTGGNTEAFF. CDR3 bases: TGCGCCAGCAGCCGGACAGGGGGAAACACTGAAGCTTTCTTT.

The gene calls are TRBV7-9 and TRBJ1-1; 7 positions agree with TRBD1. This CDR3 has 15 amino acids. Germline V gene data show CDR1 as SEHNR and CDR2 as FQNEAQ (reference sequence). The junction had 9 bases not matched to a gene; V was cut back by 3 bases and J by 5 bases. The CDR3 DNA follows: TGTGCCAGCAGCTTTCGTACAGGGGATGGTACTGAAGCTTTCTTT. This gives the protein CASSFRTGDGTEAFF.

The chain has TRBV19 and TRBJ2-1, with TRBD2 as a possible D gene (6 bases). V was trimmed by 7 bases and J by 7 bases, leaving 11 bases between them. This CDR3 spans 12 amino acids. Per the germline V gene, CDR1 is LNHDA and CDR2 is SQIVND (reference sequence). CDR3 protein: CASKSGWNEQFF. CDR3 coding DNA: TGTGCCAGTAAAAGCGGGTGGAATGAGCAGTTCTTC.

The chain joins TRBV11-2 to TRBJ2-1; 10 bases align to TRBD1. The CDR3 has 15 amino acids. The germline gives CDR1 SGHAT, CDR2 FQNNGV. V lost 3 bases, J lost 6 bases, and 5 bases stayed unmatched. The CDR3 DNA is TGTGCCAGCAGCTTCCGGGACAGGGGCAGCAATGAGCAGTTCTTC. Residues: CASSFRDRGSNEQFF. Full variable domain (rest looked up from reference TRBV11-2 and TRBJ2-1): EAGVAQSPRYKIIEKRQSVAFWCNPISGHATLYWYQQILGQGPKLLIQFQNNGVVDDSQLPKDRFSAERLKGVDSTLKIQPAKLEDSAVYLCASSFRDRGSNEQFFGPGTRLTVL.

The rearrangement links TRBV9 to TRBJ2-3, with D possibly being TRBD2 (6 bases). From germline, CDR1 is SGDLS and CDR2 YYNGEE. This CDR3 is built from 15 residues. Trimming stripped 3 bases from V and 2 bases from J, with 13 bases between. CDR3 DNA sequence: TGTGCCAGCAGCGCCCGGGACTTCCACACAGATACGCAGTATTTT. This gives the protein CASSARDFHTDTQYF.